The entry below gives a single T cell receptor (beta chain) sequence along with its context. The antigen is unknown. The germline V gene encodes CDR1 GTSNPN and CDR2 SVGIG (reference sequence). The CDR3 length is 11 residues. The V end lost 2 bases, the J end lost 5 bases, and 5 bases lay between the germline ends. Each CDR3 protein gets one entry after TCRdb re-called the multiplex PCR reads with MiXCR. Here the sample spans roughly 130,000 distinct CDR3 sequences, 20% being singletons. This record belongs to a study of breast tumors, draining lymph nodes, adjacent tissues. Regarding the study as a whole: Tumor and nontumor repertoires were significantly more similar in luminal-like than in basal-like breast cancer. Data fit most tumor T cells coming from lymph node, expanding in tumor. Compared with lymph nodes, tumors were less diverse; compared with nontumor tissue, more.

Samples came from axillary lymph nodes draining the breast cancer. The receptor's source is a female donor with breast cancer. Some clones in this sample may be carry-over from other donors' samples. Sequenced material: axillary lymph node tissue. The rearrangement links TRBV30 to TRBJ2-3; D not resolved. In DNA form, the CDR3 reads TGTGCCTGGAGTATCCGAGATACGCAGTATTTT. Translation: CAWSIRDTQYF.